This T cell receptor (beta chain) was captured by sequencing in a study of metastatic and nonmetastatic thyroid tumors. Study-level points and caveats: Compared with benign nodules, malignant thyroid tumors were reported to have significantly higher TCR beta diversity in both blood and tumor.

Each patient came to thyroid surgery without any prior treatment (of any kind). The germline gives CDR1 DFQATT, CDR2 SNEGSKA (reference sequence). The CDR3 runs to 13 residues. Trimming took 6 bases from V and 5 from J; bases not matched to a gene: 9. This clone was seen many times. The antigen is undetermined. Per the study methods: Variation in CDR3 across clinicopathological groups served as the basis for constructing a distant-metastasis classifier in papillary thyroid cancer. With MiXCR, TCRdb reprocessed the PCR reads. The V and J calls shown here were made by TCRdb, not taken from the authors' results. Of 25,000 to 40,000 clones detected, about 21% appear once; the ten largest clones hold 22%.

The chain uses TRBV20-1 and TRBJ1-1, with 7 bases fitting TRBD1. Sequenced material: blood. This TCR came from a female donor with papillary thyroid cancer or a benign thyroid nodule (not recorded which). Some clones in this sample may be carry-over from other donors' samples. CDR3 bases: TGCAGTGCCGATAAACAGGGGTTTACTGAAGCTTTCTTT. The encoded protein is CSADKQGFTEAFF.